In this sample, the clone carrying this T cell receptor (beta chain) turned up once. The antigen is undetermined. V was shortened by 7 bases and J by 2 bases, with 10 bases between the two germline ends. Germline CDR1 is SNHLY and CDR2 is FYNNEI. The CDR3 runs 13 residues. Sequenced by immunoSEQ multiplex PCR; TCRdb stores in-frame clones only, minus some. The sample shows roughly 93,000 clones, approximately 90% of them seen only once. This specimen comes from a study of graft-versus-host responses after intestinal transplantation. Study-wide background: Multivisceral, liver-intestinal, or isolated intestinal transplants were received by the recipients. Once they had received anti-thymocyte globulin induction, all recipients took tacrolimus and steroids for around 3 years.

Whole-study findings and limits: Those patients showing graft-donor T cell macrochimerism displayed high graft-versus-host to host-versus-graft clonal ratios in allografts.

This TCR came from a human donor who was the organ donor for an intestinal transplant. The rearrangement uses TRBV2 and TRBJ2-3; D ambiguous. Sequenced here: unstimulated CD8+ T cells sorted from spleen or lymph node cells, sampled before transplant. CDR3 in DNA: TGTGCCAGCAACCTCGGGTACACAGATACGCAGTATTTT. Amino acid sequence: CASNLGYTDTQYF.